A single sample gave rise to the 11 T cell receptor beta chains below, sequenced in a study of persistence of HIV-infected CD4 T cells. Lysates of CMV-infected fibroblasts at 10 ug/mL stimulated these cells. CD40L-negative CD69-negative CD45RO-high memory CD4+ T cells were sorted as populations depleted of antigen-responding cells. The antigens for these receptors are not known. The immunoSEQ assay was version 4, run in survey mode. Some clones are missing from TCRdb's copy, which holds only in-frame ones; the method was immunoSEQ multiplex PCR. The table shows fewer than 30,000 clones, with roughly 78% occurring only once. Sequenced material: CD4+ T cells sorted from PBMCs after roughly 20-hour stimulation, taken from a patient who received antiretroviral therapy. These receptors all stem from an adult man with HIV who was CMV-seropositive.

This rearrangement joins TRBV9 to TRBJ1-3; no firm D call. Trimming took off 2 bases at V and 7 bases at J, with 13 bases between the two ends. The germline V gene encodes CDR1 SGDLS and CDR2 YYNGEE. The CDR3 is 14 residues long. Here the CDR3 reads CASSVAGTFNTIYF. As DNA, the CDR3 is TGTGCCAGCAGCGTGGCAGGCACCTTCAACACCATATATTTT.

The chain employs TRBV5-1 and TRBJ1-1; no clear D gene. V lost 0 bases to trimming and J lost 1 base, with 10 bases between them. The CDR3 has 15 amino acids. CDR1 is SGHRS and CDR2 is YFSETQ in the germline V gene. CDR3 loop: CASSLVGVGNTEAFF. DNA for the CDR3: TGCGCCAGCAGCTTGGTTGGGGTGGGGAACACTGAAGCTTTCTTT.

The chain couples TRBV5-1 to TRBJ2-2; D call uncertain. V gave up 6 bases and J gave up 0 bases, with 12 bases separating them. The CDR3 contains 15 residues. In germline, CDR1 is SGHRS, CDR2 YFSETQ. The CDR3 coding sequence is TGCGCCAGCACCCTTGGTAGCCCGAACACCGGGGAGCTGTTTTTT. Amino acid sequence: CASTLGSPNTGELFF. The full variable domain, its missing parts supplied by reference TRBV5-1 and TRBJ2-2, is KAGVTQTPRYLIKTRGQQVTLSCSPISGHRSVSWYQQTPGQGLQFLFEYFSETQRNKGNFPGRFSGRQFSNSRSEMNVSTLELGDSALYLCASTLGSPNTGELFFGEGSRLTVL.

By share, this clone ranks as medium-sized. This same CDR3 is encoded by further DNA sequences in the sample. The rearrangement links TRBV28 to TRBJ1-5, with D tentatively TRBD1 (5 bases). Germline V gives CDR1 MDHEN, CDR2 SYDVKM. V shed 8 bases and J shed 1 base, with 6 bases lying between them. This CDR3 comprises 12 residues. The CDR3 is CASRGSNQPQHF. In DNA, the CDR3 is TGTGCCAGCCGGGGCAGCAATCAGCCCCAGCATTTT. The variable domain in full, completed from reference TRBV28 and TRBJ1-5, reads DVKVTQSSRYLVKRTGEKVFLECVQDMDHENMFWYRQDPGLGLRLIYFSYDVKMKEKGDIPEGYSVSREKKERFSLILESASTNQTSMYLCASRGSNQPQHFGDGTRLSIL.

This sequence joins TRBV7-2 and TRBJ2-5; 8 positions match TRBD1. This CDR3 region has 13 residues. V shed 5 bases, J shed 4 bases, and the junction held 3 bases outside the gene matches. From germline, CDR1 is SGHTA and CDR2 FQGNSA. CDR3 protein: CASSEDRGETQYF. CDR3 bases: TGTGCCAGCAGCGAAGACAGGGGAGAGACCCAGTACTTC.

This rearrangement joins TRBV5-1 to TRBJ2-5; no reliable D call. CDR1 is SGHRS and CDR2 is YFSETQ in the germline V gene. Trimming removed 3 bases from V and 5 bases from J, with 17 bases in between. This CDR3 region has 15 residues. The CDR3 coding sequence is TGCGCCAGCAGCTCTGGACGAGTACTAAGGGAGACCCAGTACTTC. It is translated as CASSSGRVLRETQYF.

Points on this clone: The junction shows a germline mismatch at one end, possibly a read error. This rearrangement joins TRBV2 to TRBJ2-5; no clear D gene. Germline-derived CDR1 and CDR2 are SNHLY and FYNNEI. The CDR3 length is 13 residues. Here the CDR3 DNA reads TGTGCCAGCAGTGCGGAACAGCAAGAGACCCGGTACTTC. Translated: CASSAEQQETRYF.

This chain uses TRBV19 with TRBJ2-6; TRBD1 matches at 11 bases. The junction had 4 bases not matched to a gene; V was cut back by 9 bases and J by 0 bases. The CDR3 loop spans 16 amino acids. Germline-derived CDR1 and CDR2 are LNHDA and SQIVND (reference sequence). The CDR3 sequence is CASRTGGPSGANVLTF. The DNA for the CDR3 is TGTGCCAGCAGGACAGGGGGCCCCTCTGGGGCCAACGTCCTGACTTTC. Variable domain in full (rest from reference TRBV19 and TRBJ2-6): DGGITQSPKYLFRKEGQNVTLSCEQNLNHDAMYWYRQDPGQGLRLIYYSQIVNDFQKGDIAEGYSVSREKKESFPLTVTSAQKNPTAFYLCASRTGGPSGANVLTFGAGSRLTVL.

There are a few counts of this clone. The chain joins TRBV28 to TRBJ1-4, with TRBD1 as a possible D gene (5 bases). Germline lookup yields CDR1 MDHEN and CDR2 SYDVKM. This CDR3 has 14 amino acids. V gave up 7 bases and J gave up 7 bases, with 16 bases separating them. The CDR3 DNA sequence: TGTGCCAGCAACCCCCCCGGGGGAAGTGAAAAACTGTTTTTT. It codes for CASNPPGGSEKLFF.

The chain uses TRBV28 and TRBJ1-1; the D gene is possibly TRBD1 (5 bases). The germline V and J ends were trimmed by 6 bases and 3 bases, with 8 bases remaining between them. CDR3 length equals 12 residues. In germline, CDR1 is MDHEN, CDR2 SYDVKM. CDR3: CASRETDTEAFF. CDR3 nucleotide sequence: TGTGCCAGCAGGGAGACAGACACTGAAGCTTTCTTT.

The chain has TRBV24-1 and TRBJ2-3, with TRBD1 as a possible D gene (6 bases). The CDR3 length is 14 residues. V lost 1 base and J lost 4, with 8 bases in between. CDR1 is KGHDR, CDR2 SFDVKD, per germline. CDR3 sequence reads: CATSDFDRSDTQYF. CDR3 bases: TGTGCCACCAGTGATTTCGACAGGTCAGATACGCAGTATTTT.